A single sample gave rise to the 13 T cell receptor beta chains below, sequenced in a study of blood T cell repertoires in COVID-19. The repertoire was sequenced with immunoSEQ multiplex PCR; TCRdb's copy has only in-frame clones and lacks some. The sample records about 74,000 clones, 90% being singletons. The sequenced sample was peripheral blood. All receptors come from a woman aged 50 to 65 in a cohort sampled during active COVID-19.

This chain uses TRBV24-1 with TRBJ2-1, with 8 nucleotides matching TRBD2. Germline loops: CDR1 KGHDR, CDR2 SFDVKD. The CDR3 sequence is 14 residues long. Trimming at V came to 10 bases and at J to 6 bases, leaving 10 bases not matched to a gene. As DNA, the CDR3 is TGTGCCACTCATAGCGGGGCCAGTTCCAATGAGCAGTTCTTC. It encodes CATHSGASSNEQFF.

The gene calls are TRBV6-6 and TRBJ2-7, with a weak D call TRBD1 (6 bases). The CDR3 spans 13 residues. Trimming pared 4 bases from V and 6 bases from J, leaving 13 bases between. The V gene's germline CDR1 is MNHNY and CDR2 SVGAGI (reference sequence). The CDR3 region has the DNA TGTGCCAGCAGTTCCAGGGGCGGTGGCGAGCAGTACTTC. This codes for CASSSRGGGEQYF.

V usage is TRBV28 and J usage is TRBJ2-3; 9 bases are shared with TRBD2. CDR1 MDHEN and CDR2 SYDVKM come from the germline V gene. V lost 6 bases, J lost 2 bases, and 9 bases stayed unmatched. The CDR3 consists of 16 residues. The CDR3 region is CASSLGTSIPTDTQYF. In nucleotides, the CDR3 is TGTGCCAGCAGCCTAGGGACTAGCATTCCCACAGATACGCAGTATTTT. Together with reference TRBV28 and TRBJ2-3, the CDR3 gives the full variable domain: DVKVTQSSRYLVKRTGEKVFLECVQDMDHENMFWYRQDPGLGLRLIYFSYDVKMKEKGDIPEGYSVSREKKERFSLILESASTNQTSMYLCASSLGTSIPTDTQYFGPGTRLTVL.

CDR3 DNA: TGTGCCAGCAGCCGCCCCGGGGGGGGGTCCGCCGGAAGGTATGGCTACACCTTC. Translation: CASSRPGGGSAGRYGYTF. V and J are TRBV7-9 and TRBJ1-2, with a weak D call TRBD1 (5 bases). Looked up from germline, CDR1 is SEHNR and CDR2 is FQNEAQ (reference sequence). The CDR3 covers 18 residues. V lost 5 bases, J lost 5 bases, and 27 bases lay in between. The full variable domain, rest sourced from reference TRBV7-9 and TRBJ1-2, is DTGVSQNPRHKITKRGQNVTFRCDPISEHNRLYWYRQTLGQGPEFLTYFQNEAQLEKSRLLSDRFSAERPKGSFSTLEIQRTEQGDSAMYLCASSRPGGGSAGRYGYTFGSGTRLTVV.

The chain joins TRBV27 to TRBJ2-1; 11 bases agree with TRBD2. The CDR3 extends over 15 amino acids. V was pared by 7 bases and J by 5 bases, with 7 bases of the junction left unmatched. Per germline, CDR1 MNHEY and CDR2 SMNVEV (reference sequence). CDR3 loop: CASTAPGLADNEQFF. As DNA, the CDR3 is TGTGCCAGCACGGCCCCGGGACTAGCGGACAATGAGCAGTTCTTC.

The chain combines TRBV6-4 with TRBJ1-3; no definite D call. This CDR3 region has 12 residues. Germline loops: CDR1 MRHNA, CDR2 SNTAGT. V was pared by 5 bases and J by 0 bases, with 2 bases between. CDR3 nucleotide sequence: TGTGCCAGCAGTCTCTCTGGAAACACCATATATTTT. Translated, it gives CASSLSGNTIYF.

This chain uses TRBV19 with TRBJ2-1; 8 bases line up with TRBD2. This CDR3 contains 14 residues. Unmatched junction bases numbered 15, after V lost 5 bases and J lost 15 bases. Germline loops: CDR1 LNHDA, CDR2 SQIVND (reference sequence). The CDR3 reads CASSLSGGAGERFF. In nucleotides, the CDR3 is TGTGCCAGTAGTTTATCCGGGGGAGCGGGAGAAAGGTTCTTC. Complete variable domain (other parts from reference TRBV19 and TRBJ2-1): DGGITQSPKYLFRKEGQNVTLSCEQNLNHDAMYWYRQDPGQGLRLIYYSQIVNDFQKGDIAEGYSVSREKKESFPLTVTSAQKNPTAFYLCASSLSGGAGERFFGPGTRLTVL.

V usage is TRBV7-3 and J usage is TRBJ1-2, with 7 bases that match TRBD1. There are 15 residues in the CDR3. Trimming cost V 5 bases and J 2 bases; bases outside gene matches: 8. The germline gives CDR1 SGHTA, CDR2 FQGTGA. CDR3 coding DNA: TGTGCCAGCAGCCAAGAGGGACAGTCGAACTATGGCTACACCTTC. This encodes CASSQEGQSNYGYTF.

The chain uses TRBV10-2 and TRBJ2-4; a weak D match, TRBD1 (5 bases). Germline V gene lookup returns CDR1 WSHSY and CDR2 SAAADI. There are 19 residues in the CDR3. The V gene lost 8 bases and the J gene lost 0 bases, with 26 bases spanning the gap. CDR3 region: CASRLPGPLGDLAKNIQYF. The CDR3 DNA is TGCGCCAGCCGGTTACCAGGGCCTTTAGGCGATTTAGCCAAAAACATTCAGTACTTC.

The CDR3 sequence: CASRPGSTDTQYF. The CDR3 bases are TGTGCCAGCAGACCCGGGAGCACAGATACGCAGTATTTT. The chain recombines TRBV5-4 with TRBJ2-3; D gene unclear. The CDR3 covers 13 residues. Germline V lookup: CDR1 SGHNT, CDR2 YYREEE (reference sequence). The V end lost 5 bases, the J end lost 0 bases, and 7 bases lay between the germline ends.

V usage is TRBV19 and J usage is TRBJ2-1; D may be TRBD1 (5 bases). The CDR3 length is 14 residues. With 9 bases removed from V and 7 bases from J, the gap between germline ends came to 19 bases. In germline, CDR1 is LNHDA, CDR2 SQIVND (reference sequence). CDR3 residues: CARPRQGGKNEQFF. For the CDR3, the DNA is TGTGCCAGACCCCGCCAGGGTGGGAAAAATGAGCAGTTCTTC.

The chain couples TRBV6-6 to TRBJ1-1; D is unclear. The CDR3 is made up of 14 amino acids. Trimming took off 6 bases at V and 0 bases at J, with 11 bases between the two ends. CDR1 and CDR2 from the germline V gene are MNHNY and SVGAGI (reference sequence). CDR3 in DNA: TGTGCCAGCAGCCACTCGGGGATGAACACTGAAGCTTTCTTT. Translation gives CASSHSGMNTEAFF.

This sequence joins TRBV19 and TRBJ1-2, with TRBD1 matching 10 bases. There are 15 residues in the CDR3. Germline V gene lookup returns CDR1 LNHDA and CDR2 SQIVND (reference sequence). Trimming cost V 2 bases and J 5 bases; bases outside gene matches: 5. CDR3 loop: CASSIMTGGRYGYTF. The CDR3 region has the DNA TGTGCCAGTAGTATAATGACAGGGGGCAGATATGGCTACACCTTC.